This entry lists 8 T cell receptor beta chains sequenced from one sample in a study of identical twins. MiXCR, run by TCRdb on the 5' RACE reads, gives a single entry per CDR3 protein. This repertoire shows 650,000 to 800,000 distinct CDR3 sequences, 8.6% found once; its top ten account for 0.98%. The sample was also reused in another study, on yellow fever vaccine responses in identical twins.

The sequencing input was PBMCs. Receptor source: a woman between 18 and 29 years old in good health.

This clonotype was seen many times. J is TRBJ2-7 and V is TRBV12-3 or TRBV12-4; 7 nucleotides line up with TRBD2. This CDR3 is built from 13 residues. After removal of 6 bases from V and 6 bases from J, the junction contained 8 bases not matched to a gene. This CDR3 reads CASSIGLDFEQYF. CDR3 DNA: TGTGCCAGCAGCATAGGACTAGATTTCGAGCAGTACTTC.

This chain links TRBV28 with TRBJ2-7; tentatively, D is TRBD1 or TRBD2 (5 bases each). Trimming took off 3 bases at V and 0 bases at J, with 12 bases between the two ends. Germline loops: CDR1 MDHEN, CDR2 SYDVKM. This CDR3 is 15 amino acids long. CDR3 in amino acids: CASSFPGRSSYEQYF. CDR3 bases: TGTGCCAGCAGTTTCCCAGGGAGATCCTCCTACGAGCAGTACTTC.

This clonotype was seen more than once but under ten times. The chain recombines TRBV3-1 with TRBJ2-3; D may be TRBD2 (6 bases). V gave up 4 bases and J gave up 2 bases, with 13 bases separating them. This CDR3 region has 15 residues. The germline V gene has CDR1 LGHDT and CDR2 YNNKEL (reference sequence). DNA for the CDR3: TGTGCCAGCAGCCCTTGGGACTCAATCACAGATACGCAGTATTTT. This sequence encodes CASSPWDSITDTQYF.

This clonotype was seen more than once but under ten times. This chain connects TRBV7-9 to TRBJ2-3, with TRBD1 matching over 8 bases. Germline V gives CDR1 SEHNR, CDR2 FQNEAQ (reference sequence). The J segment lost 4 bases and the V segment lost 5 bases, leaving 8 bases of the junction unmatched. The CDR3 is 15 residues long. The chain's CDR3 is CASSPSGGESDTQYF. CDR3 sequence (DNA): TGTGCCAGCAGCCCTTCAGGGGGCGAATCAGATACGCAGTATTTT.

This clonotype was found a few times. The V and J genes are TRBV7-9 and TRBJ2-7, with 8 bases matching TRBD1. V gave up 5 bases and J gave up 5 bases; unmatched junction bases: 5. This CDR3 spans 13 amino acids. The germline CDR1 and CDR2 sequences are SEHNR and FQNEAQ (reference sequence). The CDR3 DNA follows: TGTGCCAGCAGCGTTACAGGGGGGCACGAGCAGTACTTC. Protein sequence: CASSVTGGHEQYF.

This clonotype occurred a few times. The gene calls are TRBV12-3 or TRBV12-4 and TRBJ2-1, with 7 bases that match TRBD2. V shed 3 bases, J shed 6 bases, and the junction held 8 bases outside the gene matches. The CDR3 is made up of 15 amino acids. The CDR3 DNA is TGTGCCAGCAGTTTTCGGCGGGGGATAGGCAATGAGCAGTTCTTC. Protein: CASSFRRGIGNEQFF.

The chain combines TRBV6-1 with TRBJ2-1; D is possibly TRBD1 (6 bases). CDR3 length equals 14 residues. Germline lookup yields CDR1 MNHNS and CDR2 SASEGT. Trimming shortened V by 10 bases and J by 5 bases, and 18 bases separated the two germline ends. The CDR3 spells CATTKQGIDNEQFF. The CDR3 nucleotides read TGTGCCACAACAAAGCAGGGGATCGACAATGAGCAGTTCTTC.

The DNA of the CDR3 is TGTGCCAGCAGCCTTAGCGGGAGCAGTCATACGCAGTATTTT. It specifies CASSLSGSSHTQYF. This chain links TRBV7-2 with TRBJ2-3, with 9 bases identical to TRBD2. Losses at the gene ends were 5 bases for V and 7 bases for J; bases not matched to a gene: 7. The length of the CDR3 is 14 residues. Germline V gene lookup returns CDR1 SGHTA and CDR2 FQGNSA.